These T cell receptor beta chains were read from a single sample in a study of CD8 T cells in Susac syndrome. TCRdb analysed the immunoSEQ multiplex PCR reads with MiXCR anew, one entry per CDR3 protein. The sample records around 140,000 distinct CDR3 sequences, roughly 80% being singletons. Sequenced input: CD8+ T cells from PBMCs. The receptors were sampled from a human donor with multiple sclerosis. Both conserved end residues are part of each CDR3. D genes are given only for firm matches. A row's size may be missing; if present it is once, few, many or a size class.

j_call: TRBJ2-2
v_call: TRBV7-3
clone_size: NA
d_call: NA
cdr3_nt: TGTGCCAGCAGCCCCCTACCGGGGTCCGGGGAGCTGTTTTTT
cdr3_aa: CASSPLPGSGELFF

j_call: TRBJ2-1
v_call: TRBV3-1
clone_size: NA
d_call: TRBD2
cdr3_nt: TGTGCCAGCAGTCAGGTGGACAGCGGGAGAAACTACAATGAGCAGTTCTTC
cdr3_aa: CASSQVDSGRNYNEQFF

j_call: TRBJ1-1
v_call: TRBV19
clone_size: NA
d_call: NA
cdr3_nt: TGTGCCAGTAGTATCAGATGGGGGAGGAACACTGAAGCTTTCTTT
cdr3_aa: CASSIRWGRNTEAFF

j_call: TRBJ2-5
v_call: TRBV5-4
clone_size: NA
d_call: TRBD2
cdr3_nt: TGTGCCAGCAGCTTGTTAGGGCTAGCGGGGGGAAGGGAGGAGACCCAGTACTTC
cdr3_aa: CASSLLGLAGGREETQYF

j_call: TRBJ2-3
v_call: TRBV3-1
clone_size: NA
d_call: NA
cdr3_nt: TGTGCCAGCAGCCAAGATAGAGGGTCGGGTAGAGATACGCAGTATTTT
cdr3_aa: CASSQDRGSGRDTQYF

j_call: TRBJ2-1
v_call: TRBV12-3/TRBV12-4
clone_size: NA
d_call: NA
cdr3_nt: TGTGCCAGCACCCTACTGGTATGGGGAGGCCACAATGAGCAGTTCTTC
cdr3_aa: CASTLLVWGGHNEQFF

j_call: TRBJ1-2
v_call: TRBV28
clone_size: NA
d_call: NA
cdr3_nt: TGTGCCAGCAGACTGACAGGCGCTAACTATGGCTACACCTTC
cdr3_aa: CASRLTGANYGYTF

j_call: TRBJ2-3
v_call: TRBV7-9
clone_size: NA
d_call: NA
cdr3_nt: TGTGCCAGCAGCTTATCTCCCGATTCAAGCACAGATACGCAGTATTTT
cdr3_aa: CASSLSPDSSTDTQYF

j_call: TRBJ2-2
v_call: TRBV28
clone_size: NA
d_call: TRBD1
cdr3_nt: TGTGCCAGCAGTGCCCGACAGGGGGCAGGGACCGGGGAGCTGTTTTTT
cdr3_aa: CASSARQGAGTGELFF

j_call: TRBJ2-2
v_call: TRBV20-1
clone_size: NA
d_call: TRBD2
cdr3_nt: TGCAGTGCTAGGTCCAGCGGGGGGTCCTCTTACGGGGAGCTGTTTTTT
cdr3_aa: CSARSSGGSSYGELFF

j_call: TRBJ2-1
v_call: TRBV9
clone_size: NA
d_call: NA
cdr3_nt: TGTGCCAGCAGCCCGAGGTTAGCGGAGAGCTCCTACAATGAGCAGTTCTTC
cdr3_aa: CASSPRLAESSYNEQFF

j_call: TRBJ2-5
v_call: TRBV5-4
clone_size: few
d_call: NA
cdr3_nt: TGTGCCAGCAGCTTGTTCCAGGGCCGTGTGCGGTGGGAGACCCAGTACTTC
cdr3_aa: CASSLFQGRVRWETQYF

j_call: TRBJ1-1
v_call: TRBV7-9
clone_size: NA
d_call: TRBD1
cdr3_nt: TGTGCCAGCAGCTCTAAGGACAGGCCTCTGTTTACTGAAGCTTTCTTT
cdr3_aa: CASSSKDRPLFTEAFF